The 7 T cell receptor beta chains in this list originate from one sample, sequenced in a study of cytomegalovirus exposure and HLA in healthy donors. The PCR was carried out with 60 Vbeta primers and 13 Jbeta primers. Method: immunoSEQ multiplex PCR; TCRdb's copy keeps in-frame clones and lacks some. The repertoire has roughly 240,000 clones, about 85% of them found once; the top ten carry 0.24%. Material: PBMCs. Receptors originate from a girl aged 2 to 10 in good health and CMV-seronegative.

V usage is TRBV6-5 and J usage is TRBJ1-4; D is unclear. There are 12 residues in the CDR3. The V gene lost 2 bases and the J gene lost 8 bases, with 6 bases spanning the gap. Germline-derived CDR1 and CDR2 are MNHEY and SVGAGI. The CDR3 region has the DNA TGTGCCAGCAGTTACGACGGGGAAAAACTGTTTTTT. Translating it yields CASSYDGEKLFF.

The V call is TRBV7-9, the J call TRBJ1-1, with 7 bases identical to TRBD1. CDR3 length: 15 residues. CDR1 is SEHNR, CDR2 FQNEAQ, per germline (reference sequence). With 1 base clipped from V and 2 bases from J, the junction kept 4 bases outside the gene matches. The CDR3: CASSLGQGTNTEAFF. The CDR3 DNA sequence: TGTGCCAGCAGCTTAGGACAGGGCACTAACACTGAAGCTTTCTTT.

This sequence joins TRBV4-2 and TRBJ2-7, with a tentative D call TRBD1 (6 bases). Trimming removed 1 base from V and 9 bases from J, with 13 bases in between. The CDR3 covers 13 residues. Per germline, CDR1 LGHNA and CDR2 YNFKEQ. The CDR3 protein is CASSQGGLGGQYF. As DNA, the CDR3 is TGTGCCAGCAGCCAAGGCGGCCTAGGGGGGCAGTACTTC.

The rearrangement links TRBV2 to TRBJ2-3; no clear D gene. CDR1 is SNHLY and CDR2 is FYNNEI in the germline V gene. The ends were cut back, 8 bases at V and 0 bases at J, with 12 bases in the middle. The CDR3 is 14 residues long. CDR3 sequence reads: CASQATYSTDTQYF. The CDR3 DNA is TGTGCCAGCCAAGCTACCTACAGCACAGATACGCAGTATTTT.

This clone occurred a few times. This chain connects TRBV7-8 to TRBJ2-6, with a tentative D call TRBD1 (5 bases). Germline assignment: CDR1 SGHVS and CDR2 FQNEAQ. V lost 4 bases and J lost 0, with 13 bases in between. The CDR3 is 17 amino acids. The CDR3 DNA is TGTGCCAGCAGCTGGCAGGGCAAATTCTCTGGGGCCAACGTCCTGACTTTC. This encodes CASSWQGKFSGANVLTF. Looking up the rest from reference TRBV7-8 and TRBJ2-6 gives the full variable domain: GAGVSQSPRYKVAKRGQDVALRCDPISGHVSLFWYQQALGQGPEFLTYFQNEAQLDKSGLPSDRFFAERPEGSVSTLKIQRTQQEDSAVYLCASSWQGKFSGANVLTFGAGSRLTVL.

The chain combines TRBV4-1 with TRBJ1-2, with D possibly being TRBD1 (6 bases). Trimming cost V 0 bases and J 2 bases, with 10 bases left between them. CDR3 size: 15 residues. Germline values: CDR1 MGHRA, CDR2 YSYEKL. The CDR3 coding sequence is TGCGCCAGCAGCCAAGAAAGGACAGTCAACTATGGCTACACCTTC. Its translation: CASSQERTVNYGYTF.

The chain joins TRBV19 to TRBJ1-2; 10 bases fit TRBD1. Looked up from germline, CDR1 is LNHDA and CDR2 is SQIVND (reference sequence). V shed 8 bases and J 10 bases; nucleotides not matched to a gene: 13. This CDR3 comprises 14 residues. CDR3 sequence: CASVEPGQGNSYTF. Here the CDR3 DNA reads TGTGCCAGTGTCGAGCCGGGACAGGGGAATTCCTACACCTTC.